A single sample gave rise to the 25 T cell receptor beta chains below, sequenced in a study of cytomegalovirus exposure and HLA in healthy donors. Researchers ran the PCR with 60 Vbeta and 13 Jbeta primers. The data were produced by immunoSEQ multiplex PCR, yet TCRdb's version contains in-frame clones alone and is incomplete. The data hold about 120,000 clones, with more than 60% observed a single time. Sequencing was carried out using PBMCs. The receptors derive from a female donor in good health and CMV-seronegative.

DNA of the CDR3: TGTGCCACCAGCAGAGATTCCAGGGCTGATGAAAAACTGTTTTTT. Residues: CATSRDSRADEKLFF. This chain links TRBV15 with TRBJ1-4; a possible D gene is TRBD1 (5 bases). The CDR3 extends over 15 amino acids. V lost 0 bases and J 6 bases, leaving 11 bases between the germline ends. Per germline, CDR1 LNHNV and CDR2 YYDKDF (reference sequence).

CDR3 bases: TGTGCCAGCAGCTTGGACAACCAAGAGACCCAGTACTTC. Protein product: CASSLDNQETQYF. This chain connects TRBV7-2 to TRBJ2-5, with TRBD1 as a possible D gene (5 bases). Between the trimmed V and J ends, which lost 3 bases and 0 bases, there was a span of 5 bases. The CDR3 runs to 13 residues. Germline CDR1 SGHTA, CDR2 FQGNSA. The entire variable domain, with the rest obtained from reference TRBV7-2 and TRBJ2-5, is as follows: GAGVSQSPSNKVTEKGKDVELRCDPISGHTALYWYRQSLGQGLEFLIYFQGNSAPDKSGLPSDRFSAERTGGSVSTLTIQRTQQEDSAVYLCASSLDNQETQYFGPGTRLLVL.

This clone appeared a few times. The J gene is TRBJ2-1, the V gene TRBV6-5; 9 bases map to TRBD2. The germline V gene has CDR1 MNHEY and CDR2 SVGAGI. Unmatched junction bases numbered 3, after V lost 2 bases and J lost 4 bases. The CDR3 has 15 amino acids. The CDR3 bases are TGTGCCAGCAGTTACAGCGGGGGGTATTACAATGAGCAGTTCTTC. Protein product: CASSYSGGYYNEQFF.

The chain is built from TRBV6-1 and TRBJ2-5; 8 bases are a match to TRBD1. The J call may be in error: the DNA end matches TRBJ2-7 better. The V gene's germline CDR1 is MNHNS and CDR2 SASEGT. This CDR3 comprises 12 residues. CDR3 DNA: TGTGCCAGCCGGACAGGGAACCACGAGCAGTACTTC. Its protein product is CASRTGNHEQYF.

The chain couples TRBV29-1 to TRBJ1-1; 7 positions match TRBD1. This CDR3 comprises 12 residues. The V segment lost 3 bases and the J segment 10 bases; nucleotides outside the gene matches: 8. Germline V gives CDR1 SQVTM, CDR2 ANQGSEA. The CDR3 DNA reads TGCAGCGTTGAGGTCACCGGGACAGTAGCTTTCTTT. This codes for CSVEVTGTVAFF.

A few counts support this clone. J is TRBJ1-1 and V is TRBV29-1; 7 bases map to TRBD1. The CDR3 is 12 residues long. Germline CDR1 SQVTM, CDR2 ANQGSEA. V shed 7 bases and J 5 bases; nucleotides not matched to a gene: 7. CDR3 in DNA: TGCAGCGCTCGACAGGGTCGTACTGAAGCTTTCTTT. This codes for CSARQGRTEAFF.

The rearrangement joins TRBV9 to TRBJ1-2; D remains ambiguous. The CDR3 totals 15 residues. Germline V gene sequence: CDR1 SGDLS, CDR2 YYNGEE. V dropped 0 bases and J dropped 8 bases, with 17 bases sitting between them. The CDR3 is CASSVVETGIRGYTF. The CDR3 DNA is TGTGCCAGCAGCGTAGTGGAAACGGGGATCAGGGGCTACACCTTC.

The V call is TRBV7-9, the J call TRBJ2-2; D uncertain. With 5 bases removed from V and 1 base from J, the gap between germline ends came to 8 bases. Germline assignment: CDR1 SEHNR and CDR2 FQNEAQ (reference sequence). CDR3 size: 14 residues. CDR3 in DNA: TGTGCCAGCAGCCCCCGACAGAACACCGGGGAGCTGTTTTTT. Its protein product is CASSPRQNTGELFF.

The chain has TRBV30 and TRBJ2-3; D possibly corresponds to TRBD2 (5 bases). The V end was cut by 0 bases, the J end by 3 bases, with 7 bases between. CDR3 length: 13 residues. The germline gives CDR1 GTSNPN, CDR2 SVGIG (reference sequence). In DNA form, the CDR3 reads TGTGCCTGGAGTGTTTTAGCGACAGATACGCAGTATTTT. Translating gives CAWSVLATDTQYF.

The CDR3 coding sequence is TGTGCCAGCAGCTTCGTTGGCGGAACCTCCTACAATGAGCAGTTCTTC. It yields the protein CASSFVGGTSYNEQFF. The rearrangement joins TRBV7-3 to TRBJ2-1, with D unclear. The germline V gene encodes CDR1 SGHTA and CDR2 FQGTGA. This CDR3 spans 16 amino acids. The V and J ends lost 3 bases and 0 bases respectively, with 12 bases between them.

The chain links TRBV11-1 to TRBJ1-6; D is unresolved. CDR3 size: 14 residues. V shed 1 base and J shed 10 bases, with 11 bases lying between them. The germline V gene encodes CDR1 SGHAT and CDR2 FQDESV (reference sequence). The CDR3 sequence is CASSLESGRSPLHF. The DNA of the CDR3 is TGTGCCAGCAGCTTAGAGTCGGGTCGGTCACCCCTCCACTTT.

Note on this clone: The sample holds other DNA sequences that translate to the same CDR3. This chain uses TRBV9 with TRBJ1-3; perhaps TRBD1 as D (5 bases). The germline V and J ends were trimmed by 5 bases and 4 bases, with 16 bases remaining between them. The germline CDR1 and CDR2 sequences are SGDLS and YYNGEE. CDR3 length equals 15 residues. CDR3 sequence (DNA): TGTGCCAGCAGTCCAACGGGGGGGAGAGGAAACACCATATATTTT. Protein sequence: CASSPTGGRGNTIYF. The variable domain in full, completed from reference TRBV9 and TRBJ1-3, reads DSGVTQTPKHLITATGQRVTLRCSPRSGDLSVYWYQQSLDQGLQFLIQYYNGEERAKGNILERFSAQQFPDLHSELNLSSLELGDSALYFCASSPTGGRGNTIYFGEGSWLTVV.

This chain uses TRBV6-1 with TRBJ1-6, with D perhaps matching TRBD1 (6 bases). Looked up from germline, CDR1 is MNHNS and CDR2 is SASEGT. The CDR3 has 15 amino acids. V gave up 4 bases and J gave up 12 bases, with 19 bases separating them. The CDR3 DNA is TGTGCCAGCAGTGCGGGGACAACCCCCTGGGGACCCCTCCACTTT. This gives the protein CASSAGTTPWGPLHF.

Concerning this clone: Other DNA sequences in this specimen translate into the identical CDR3. The V and J genes are TRBV30 and TRBJ1-2, with D possibly matching TRBD1 (5 bases). The CDR3 has 12 amino acids. Per germline, CDR1 GTSNPN and CDR2 SVGIG (reference sequence). The V and J ends lost 3 bases and 7 bases respectively, with 12 bases between them. CDR3: CAWRQGLGGYTF. The DNA for the CDR3 is TGTGCCTGGAGGCAGGGTTTGGGTGGCTACACCTTC. Filled out from reference TRBV30 and TRBJ1-2, the complete variable domain reads SQTIHQWPATLVQPVGSPLSLECTVEGTSNPNLYWYRQAAGRGLQLLFYSVGIGQISSEVPQNLSASRPQDRQFILSSKKLLLSDSGFYLCAWRQGLGGYTFGSGTRLTVV.

The chain combines TRBV7-9 with TRBJ2-4, with 9 bases aligning to TRBD2. Germline CDR1 is SEHNR and CDR2 is FQNEAQ (reference sequence). The length of the CDR3 is 16 residues. J gave up 4 bases and V 5 bases, and 9 bases lay outside the gene matches. CDR3 coding DNA: TGTGCCAGCAGCCCACCCGGGACTAGCCGAAAAAACATTCAGTACTTC. Residues: CASSPPGTSRKNIQYF.

The chain carries TRBV7-9 and TRBJ1-2; 8 nucleotides agree with TRBD1. Trimming cost V 4 bases and J 8 bases; bases outside gene matches: 12. The CDR3 has 15 amino acids. From germline, CDR1 is SEHNR and CDR2 FQNEAQ (reference sequence). The CDR3 reads CASSYSFQGAGGYTF. As DNA, the CDR3 is TGTGCCAGCAGCTATTCCTTTCAGGGGGCGGGAGGCTACACCTTC.

The chain recombines TRBV10-3 with TRBJ2-5, with TRBD2 matching over 8 bases. Germline V CDR1 and CDR2: ENHRY, SYGVKD. Trimming at V came to 8 bases and at J to 11 bases, leaving 25 bases not matched to a gene. There are 17 residues in the CDR3. The CDR3 nucleotides read TGTGCCATCTTAAAAGGGACTAGGGATCCCCTGGGGGGAGAGCAGTACTTC. Translated: CAILKGTRDPLGGEQYF.

J is TRBJ1-4 and V is TRBV6-1, with D perhaps matching TRBD1 (5 bases). The V and J ends lost 6 bases and 8 bases respectively, with 13 bases between them. The CDR3 loop spans 13 amino acids. In germline, CDR1 is MNHNS, CDR2 SASEGT. In DNA, the CDR3 is TGTGCCAGCAGAGACCCGGGACTCGAAAAACTGTTTTTT. It translates to CASRDPGLEKLFF.

The chain recombines TRBV7-2 with TRBJ2-3, with 8 positions matching TRBD2. This CDR3 is built from 16 residues. V gave up 1 base and J gave up 7 bases; unmatched junction bases: 10. Per the germline V gene, CDR1 is SGHTA and CDR2 is FQGNSA. CDR3: CASSLGTSSAPYTQYF. For the CDR3, the DNA is TGTGCCAGCAGCTTAGGGACTAGCTCAGCCCCATATACGCAGTATTTT. Using reference TRBV7-2 and TRBJ2-3 for the parts outside the CDR3, the full variable domain is GAGVSQSPSNKVTEKGKDVELRCDPISGHTALYWYRQSLGQGLEFLIYFQGNSAPDKSGLPSDRFSAERTGGSVSTLTIQRTQQEDSAVYLCASSLGTSSAPYTQYFGPGTRLTVL.

This clone came up once. The DNA for the CDR3 is TGTGCCAGCAGCTTCCTCTCCGGGGTAGCTAGGGACACCGGGGAGCTGTTTTTT. Amino acids: CASSFLSGVARDTGELFF. This chain joins TRBV7-2 and TRBJ2-2; TRBD2 might be the D (5 bases). This CDR3 is built from 18 residues. Germline-derived CDR1 and CDR2 are SGHTA and FQGNSA. The V end lost 3 bases, the J end lost 3 bases, and 20 bases lay between the germline ends.

J is TRBJ1-5 and V is TRBV15; 7 positions match TRBD1. V lost 3 bases, J lost 3 bases, and 11 bases stayed unmatched. CDR1 is LNHNV and CDR2 is YYDKDF in the germline V gene (reference sequence). This CDR3 is built from 17 residues. The CDR3 coding sequence is TGTGCCACCAGCAGCGGTATCCAGACAGGGAACAATCAGCCCCAGCATTTT. It codes for CATSSGIQTGNNQPQHF. The variable domain in full, with the rest retrieved from reference TRBV15 and TRBJ1-5, is DAMVIQNPRYQVTQFGKPVTLSCSQTLNHNVMYWYQQKSSQAPKLLFHYYDKDFNNEADTPDNFQSRRPNTSFCFLDIRSPGLGDTAMYLCATSSGIQTGNNQPQHFGDGTRLSIL.

In this sample, this clone turned up a few times. The rearrangement uses TRBV29-1 and TRBJ1-3; tentative D call: TRBD1 (6 bases). Trimming removed 7 bases from V and 3 bases from J, with 19 bases in between. Germline V gene lookup returns CDR1 SQVTM and CDR2 ANQGSEA. The CDR3 contains 15 residues. The CDR3 loop reads CSAPPGASRGNTIYF. Here the CDR3 DNA reads TGCAGCGCTCCCCCAGGGGCCTCTCGTGGAAACACCATATATTTT.

A few counts support this clone. Here the CDR3 reads CASSLVLRGQDTQYF. The DNA of the CDR3 is TGCGCCAGCAGCCTGGTCTTGCGGGGGCAAGATACGCAGTATTTT. The chain combines TRBV5-1 with TRBJ2-3; maybe TRBD2 (7 bases). Between the trimmed V and J ends, which lost 4 bases and 5 bases, there was a span of 17 bases. CDR1 is SGHRS and CDR2 is YFSETQ in the germline V gene. CDR3 length equals 15 residues.

This chain uses TRBV7-9 with TRBJ2-2; D might be TRBD2 (5 bases). Germline-derived CDR1 and CDR2 are SEHNR and FQNEAQ (reference sequence). V was trimmed by 5 bases and J by 4 bases, leaving 14 bases between them. The CDR3 is 15 residues long. The CDR3 DNA is TGTGCCAGCAGCCTCGGGCTAGCAGCCACCGGGGAGCTGTTTTTT. Its translation: CASSLGLAATGELFF.

CDR3 region: CASSPRIGSYEQYF. The CDR3 DNA sequence: TGCGCCAGCAGCCCCCGTATAGGGAGCTACGAGCAGTACTTC. The chain uses TRBV4-1 and TRBJ2-7; a possible D gene is TRBD2 (5 bases). V dropped 4 bases and J dropped 3 bases, with 13 bases sitting between them. The CDR3 covers 14 residues. The germline V gene encodes CDR1 MGHRA and CDR2 YSYEKL.